Following are 23 T cell receptor beta chains from one sample sequenced in a study of regulatory T cells in long-lasting Graves disease. Construction of TCR beta libraries relied on iRepertoire HTBI primers and on Arm-PCR targeting CDR3 regions. TCRdb reanalysed the multiplex PCR reads using MiXCR and keeps one entry per CDR3 protein. This sample yields approximately 350,000 distinct CDR3 sequences, of which 16% are seen a single time; roughly 27% belongs to the top ten. Time point described: newly diagnosed GD, antithyroid drugs for less than 3 months. Isolated PBMC RNA provided the starting material for the TCR library. The data were also submitted as part of a second study, on T cells in Graves' hyperthyroidism and ophthalmopathy.

The sequenced sample was peripheral blood mononuclear cells (PBMCs), obtained at new diagnosis, from a patient treated with antithyroid drugs. The origin of the receptors is a middle-aged man with Graves disease.

This clonotype was counted many times. The chain couples TRBV5-4 to TRBJ2-3; D ambiguous. Per germline, CDR1 SGHNT and CDR2 YYREEE (reference sequence). This CDR3 contains 15 residues. Trimming stripped 2 bases from V and 0 bases from J, with 10 bases between. CDR3: CASSLRRSSTDTQYF. The CDR3 DNA is TGTGCCAGCAGCTTACGCAGGTCTAGCACAGATACGCAGTATTTT.

This clonotype was observed many times. V is TRBV5-6 and J is TRBJ2-3, with 7 bases matching TRBD1. The trim removed 4 bases at V and 2 bases at J, leaving 4 bases unmatched. The CDR3 extends over 14 amino acids. Per germline, CDR1 SGHDT and CDR2 YYEEEE. CDR3 sequence: CASSLGQHTDTQYF. DNA for the CDR3: TGTGCCAGCAGCCTGGGACAGCACACAGATACGCAGTATTTT.

This clonotype was recorded at least ten times. The chain employs TRBV4-2 and TRBJ1-5; 7 bases are shared with TRBD1. Germline assignment: CDR1 LGHNA and CDR2 YNFKEQ. The CDR3 is 16 residues long. The ends lost 0 bases at V and 4 bases at J; junction bases unmatched: 6. CDR3 DNA: TGTGCCAGCAGCCAAGATGAAAGGGACAGAAATCAGCCCCAGCATTTT. The encoded protein is CASSQDERDRNQPQHF.

The chain carries TRBV27 and TRBJ1-1; the D is unclear. Looked up from germline, CDR1 is MNHEY and CDR2 is SMNVEV (reference sequence). This CDR3 is 13 amino acids long. V was trimmed by 3 bases and J by 3 bases, leaving 8 bases between them. CDR3 in amino acids: CASSLRRYTEAFF. The CDR3 nucleotides are TGTGCCAGCAGTTTGCGGAGGTACACTGAAGCTTTCTTT.

This clonotype was counted between two and nine times. V gene TRBV28 combines with J gene TRBJ1-1; D unresolved. Deletions cut 2 bases from V and 2 bases from J, with 6 bases between. CDR3 length: 13 amino acids. Germline V gene data show CDR1 as MDHEN and CDR2 as SYDVKM. The DNA for the CDR3 is TGTGCCAGCAGTTTAGCCGACAACACTGAAGCTTTCTTT. Amino acid sequence: CASSLADNTEAFF.

This clonotype was counted at least ten times. This chain links TRBV5-6 with TRBJ1-2; D is undetermined. Trimming pared 0 bases from V and 4 bases from J, leaving 4 bases between. This CDR3 is built from 12 residues. In germline, CDR1 is SGHDT, CDR2 YYEEEE. The CDR3 sequence is CASSLGLYGYTF. CDR3 coding DNA: TGTGCCAGCAGCTTGGGACTCTATGGCTACACCTTC.

This clonotype was observed at least ten times. The chain recombines TRBV2 with TRBJ2-3; TRBD2 matches at 8 bases. The germline V gene encodes CDR1 SNHLY and CDR2 FYNNEI. The trim removed 10 bases at V and 4 bases at J, leaving 7 bases unmatched. This CDR3 is built from 13 residues. The CDR3 nucleotides are TGTGCCACGCGGGGGGCGAGGGCAGATACGCAGTATTTT. Its translation is CATRGARADTQYF.

In regard to this clonotype: The junction departs from germline at one end; a sequencing error may be responsible. The rearrangement uses TRBV20-1 and TRBJ2-7; D not certain. The CDR3 has 14 residues. Per the germline V gene, CDR1 is DFQATT and CDR2 is SNEGSKA (reference sequence). CDR3 bases: TGCAGTGCTAGAGATCCGCGGTTCTCCTACGAGCAGCACTTC. Protein sequence: CSARDPRFSYEQHF.

This clonotype has a count of ten or more. The rearrangement joins TRBV3-1 to TRBJ2-1; D ambiguous. The CDR3 extends over 13 amino acids. Germline CDR1 and CDR2: LGHDT and YNNKEL (reference sequence). Trimming took 3 bases from V and 7 from J, leaving 10 bases between them. The CDR3 DNA follows: TGTGCCAGCAGCCAGCTTAGCCAAAATGAGCAGTTCTTC. Translation gives CASSQLSQNEQFF.

This chain uses TRBV4-1 with TRBJ2-7, with 7 bases identical to TRBD2. The germline V gene has CDR1 MGHRA and CDR2 YSYEKL. J lost 2 bases, V lost 3 bases, and 4 bases had no gene match. The CDR3 has 14 amino acids. The CDR3 region has the DNA TGCGCCAGCAGCCATGGGGCGGGGGCCTACGAGCAGTACTTC. Encoded protein: CASSHGAGAYEQYF.

There are many counts of this clonotype. The V gene is TRBV7-2, the J gene TRBJ1-5; 9 bases map to TRBD1. Trimming at V came to 0 bases and at J to 2 bases, leaving 5 bases not matched to a gene. The germline V gene has CDR1 SGHTA and CDR2 FQGNSA. The CDR3 covers 17 residues. The CDR3 coding sequence is TGTGCCAGCAGCTTAGCGACAGGGGGGTATGGCAATCAGCCCCAGCATTTT. Translation gives CASSLATGGYGNQPQHF.

This clonotype was seen only a few times. The chain uses TRBV5-1 and TRBJ2-3, with 9 bases fitting TRBD2. The J segment lost 4 bases and the V segment lost 2 bases, leaving 5 bases of the junction unmatched. The germline V gene has CDR1 SGHRS and CDR2 YFSETQ. The CDR3 contains 15 residues. In DNA, the CDR3 is TGCGCCAGCAGCTTAGGACTAGCGAGGTCAGATACGCAGTATTTT. As protein: CASSLGLARSDTQYF.

V is TRBV29-1 and J is TRBJ1-2; TRBD1 matches 7 bases. J gave up 4 bases and V 3 bases, and 8 bases lay outside the gene matches. CDR1 and CDR2 (germline): SQVTM, ANQGSEA. The CDR3 extends over 14 amino acids. The CDR3 DNA is TGCAGCGTTGAGCCACGACAGGGTTCCTATGGCTACACCTTC. This codes for CSVEPRQGSYGYTF.

This clonotype was counted ten times or more. The chain links TRBV29-1 to TRBJ1-3; no clear D gene. This CDR3 has 12 amino acids. V lost 1 base, J lost 1 base, and 2 bases lay in between. Germline-derived CDR1 and CDR2 are SQVTM and ANQGSEA. CDR3 nucleotides: TGCAGCGTTGAAGGTTCTGGAAACACCATATATTTT. It yields the protein CSVEGSGNTIYF. Looking up the rest from reference TRBV29-1 and TRBJ1-3 gives the full variable domain: SAVISQKPSRDICQRGTSLTIQCQVDSQVTMMFWYRQQPGQSLTLIATANQGSEATYESGFVIDKFPISRPNLTFSTLTVSNMSPEDSSIYLCSVEGSGNTIYFGEGSWLTVV.

This clonotype came up a few times. The J gene is TRBJ2-1, the V gene TRBV9, with 7 bases fitting TRBD2. Trimming removed 0 bases from V and 3 bases from J; junction bases left unmatched: 3. CDR3 length: 15 residues. Germline CDR1 SGDLS, CDR2 YYNGEE. The chain's CDR3 is CASSVDRGVYNEQFF. CDR3 nucleotides: TGTGCCAGCAGCGTAGATCGGGGGGTCTACAATGAGCAGTTCTTC.

The chain is built from TRBV24-1 and TRBJ1-5; D call uncertain. Trimming left V 4 bases short and J 4 bases short, with 10 bases between. The CDR3 is 14 residues long. Germline V gives CDR1 KGHDR, CDR2 SFDVKD. The chain's CDR3 is CATSESWKNQPQHF. In nucleotides, the CDR3 is TGTGCCACCAGTGAATCGTGGAAAAATCAGCCCCAGCATTTT.

V usage is TRBV20-1 and J usage is TRBJ2-7, with D tentatively TRBD1 or TRBD2 (6 bases each). The germline gives CDR1 DFQATT, CDR2 SNEGSKA (reference sequence). V was shortened by 1 base and J by 0 bases, with 10 bases between the two germline ends. This CDR3 has 14 amino acids. CDR3 sequence reads: CSARAGAFSYEQYF. CDR3 nucleotide sequence: TGCAGTGCTAGAGCGGGGGCCTTCTCCTACGAGCAGTACTTC.

This clonotype was counted a few times. The chain links TRBV10-3 to TRBJ2-5, with TRBD2 matching over 9 bases. CDR3 size: 16 residues. Losses at the gene ends were 2 bases for V and 5 bases for J; bases not matched to a gene: 9. Germline CDR1 ENHRY, CDR2 SYGVKD. The CDR3 spells CAISEGVAGERETQYF. DNA of the CDR3: TGTGCCATCAGTGAGGGCGTAGCGGGGGAACGTGAGACCCAGTACTTC.

This clonotype appeared a few times. The DNA of the CDR3 is TGTGCCAGCCACGACAGGGGGCGGAGGACCGGGGAGCTGTTTTTT. Its protein is CASHDRGRRTGELFF. The gene calls are TRBV19 and TRBJ2-2, with 10 nucleotides matching TRBD1. Germline V gives CDR1 LNHDA, CDR2 SQIVND (reference sequence). The CDR3 is 15 residues long. J was trimmed by 5 bases and V by 9 bases; bases with no gene match: 9.

This clonotype has a handful of counts. The chain has TRBV5-1 and TRBJ2-1; D is perhaps TRBD1 (6 bases). The ends were cut back, 0 bases at V and 0 bases at J, with 7 bases in the middle. The CDR3 loop spans 15 amino acids. Per the germline V gene, CDR1 is SGHRS and CDR2 is YFSETQ. The CDR3 nucleotides read TGCGCCAGCAGCTTGGAGGACAGCTCCTACAATGAGCAGTTCTTC. Amino acids: CASSLEDSSYNEQFF.

The CDR3 nucleotides are TGTGCCGGAGGGACAGGGAAGCCTTACGAGCAGTACTTC. This encodes CAGGTGKPYEQYF. The genes are TRBV28 and TRBJ2-7; 9 bases map to TRBD1. Germline V gene lookup returns CDR1 MDHEN and CDR2 SYDVKM. The CDR3 has 13 residues. Trimming at V came to 11 bases and at J to 4 bases, leaving 9 bases not matched to a gene. The full variable domain, rest sourced from reference TRBV28 and TRBJ2-7, is DVKVTQSSRYLVKRTGEKVFLECVQDMDHENMFWYRQDPGLGLRLIYFSYDVKMKEKGDIPEGYSVSREKKERFSLILESASTNQTSMYLCAGGTGKPYEQYFGPGTRLTVT.

This clonotype was recorded many times. The V call is TRBV11-1, the J call TRBJ2-1, with D perhaps matching TRBD1 (5 bases). V was trimmed by 3 bases and J by 5 bases, leaving 14 bases between them. This CDR3 has 15 amino acids. Germline V gene lookup returns CDR1 SGHAT and CDR2 FQDESV (reference sequence). For the CDR3, the DNA is TGTGCCAGCAGCTTTGGTTGGCAGGGTAACAATGAGCAGTTCTTC. It codes for CASSFGWQGNNEQFF. Filled out from reference TRBV11-1 and TRBJ2-1, the complete variable domain reads EAEVAQSPRYKITEKSQAVAFWCDPISGHATLYWYRQILGQGPELLVQFQDESVVDDSQLPKDRFSAERLKGVDSTLKIQPAELGDSAMYLCASSFGWQGNNEQFFGPGTRLTVL.

Many counts were recorded for this clonotype. The genes are TRBV28 and TRBJ2-4; maybe TRBD1 (6 bases). The germline V gene encodes CDR1 MDHEN and CDR2 SYDVKM. The CDR3 is 16 residues long. The V end lost 5 bases, the J end lost 0 bases, and 14 bases lay between the germline ends. CDR3 coding DNA: TGTGCCAGCAGTACCCGACAGGAGATAGCCAAAAACATTCAGTACTTC. It yields the protein CASSTRQEIAKNIQYF.